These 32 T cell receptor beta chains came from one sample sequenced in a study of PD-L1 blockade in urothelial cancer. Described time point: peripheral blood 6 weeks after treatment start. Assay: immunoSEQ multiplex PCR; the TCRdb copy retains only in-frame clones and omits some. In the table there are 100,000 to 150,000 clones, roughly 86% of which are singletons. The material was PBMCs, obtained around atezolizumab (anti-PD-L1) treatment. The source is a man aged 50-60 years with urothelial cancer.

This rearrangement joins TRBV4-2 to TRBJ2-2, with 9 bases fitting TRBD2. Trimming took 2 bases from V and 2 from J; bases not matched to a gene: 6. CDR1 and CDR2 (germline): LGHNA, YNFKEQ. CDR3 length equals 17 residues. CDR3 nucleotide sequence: TGTGCCAGCAGCCAACCAGGACTAGCGAGTAACACCGGGGAGCTGTTTTTT. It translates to CASSQPGLASNTGELFF.

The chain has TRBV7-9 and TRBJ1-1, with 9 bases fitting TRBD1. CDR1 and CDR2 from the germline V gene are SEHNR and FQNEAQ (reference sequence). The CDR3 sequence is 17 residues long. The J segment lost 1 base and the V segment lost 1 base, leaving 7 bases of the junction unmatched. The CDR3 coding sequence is TGTGCCAGCAGCTTAGACAGGGGGCGGGATGCGAACACTGAAGCTTTCTTT. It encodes CASSLDRGRDANTEAFF.

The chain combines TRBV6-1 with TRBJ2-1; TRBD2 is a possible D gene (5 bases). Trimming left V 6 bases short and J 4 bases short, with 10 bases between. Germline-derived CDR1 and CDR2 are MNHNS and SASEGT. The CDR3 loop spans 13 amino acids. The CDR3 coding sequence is TGTGCCAGCAGGGGAGACCCATACAATGAGCAGTTCTTC. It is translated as CASRGDPYNEQFF.

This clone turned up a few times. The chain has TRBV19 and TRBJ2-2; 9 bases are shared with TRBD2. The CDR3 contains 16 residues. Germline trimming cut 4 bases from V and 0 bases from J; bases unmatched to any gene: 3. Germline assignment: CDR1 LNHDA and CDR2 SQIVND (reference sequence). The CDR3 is CASSNLAGTNTGELFF. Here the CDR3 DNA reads TGTGCCAGTAGTAATCTAGCGGGAACGAACACCGGGGAGCTGTTTTTT.

This CDR3 is CASKRQGDWNTEAFF. In DNA form, the CDR3 reads TGCGCCAGCAAGCGACAGGGAGATTGGAACACTGAAGCTTTCTTT. J is TRBJ1-1 and V is TRBV5-1; 7 bases fit TRBD1. The CDR3 is made up of 15 amino acids. Germline V lookup: CDR1 SGHRS, CDR2 YFSETQ. V lost 6 bases and J lost 1; bases outside the gene matches: 9.

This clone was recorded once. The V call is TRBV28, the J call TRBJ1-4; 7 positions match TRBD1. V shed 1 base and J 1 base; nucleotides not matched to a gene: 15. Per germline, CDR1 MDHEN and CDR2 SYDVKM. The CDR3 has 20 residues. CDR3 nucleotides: TGTGCCAGCAGTTTATCGTACGTAGGACGGAACAGGGGAACTAATGAAAAACTGTTTTTT. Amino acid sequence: CASSLSYVGRNRGTNEKLFF. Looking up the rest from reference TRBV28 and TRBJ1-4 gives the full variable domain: DVKVTQSSRYLVKRTGEKVFLECVQDMDHENMFWYRQDPGLGLRLIYFSYDVKMKEKGDIPEGYSVSREKKERFSLILESASTNQTSMYLCASSLSYVGRNRGTNEKLFFGSGTQLSVL.

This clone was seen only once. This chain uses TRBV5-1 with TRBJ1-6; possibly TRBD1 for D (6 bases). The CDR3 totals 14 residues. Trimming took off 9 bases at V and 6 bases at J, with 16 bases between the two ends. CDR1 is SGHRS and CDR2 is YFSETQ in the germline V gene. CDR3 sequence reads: CATGAGATNSPLHF. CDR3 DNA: TGCGCCACCGGGGCAGGGGCGACTAATTCACCCCTCCACTTT.

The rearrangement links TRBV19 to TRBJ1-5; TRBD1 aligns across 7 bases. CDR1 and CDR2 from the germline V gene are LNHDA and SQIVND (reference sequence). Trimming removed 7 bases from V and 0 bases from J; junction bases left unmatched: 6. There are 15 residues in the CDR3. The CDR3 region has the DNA TGTGCCAGTACCGCAAAGGGGGCTAGCAATCAGCCCCAGCATTTT. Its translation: CASTAKGASNQPQHF. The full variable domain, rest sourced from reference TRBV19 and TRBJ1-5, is DGGITQSPKYLFRKEGQNVTLSCEQNLNHDAMYWYRQDPGQGLRLIYYSQIVNDFQKGDIAEGYSVSREKKESFPLTVTSAQKNPTAFYLCASTAKGASNQPQHFGDGTRLSIL.

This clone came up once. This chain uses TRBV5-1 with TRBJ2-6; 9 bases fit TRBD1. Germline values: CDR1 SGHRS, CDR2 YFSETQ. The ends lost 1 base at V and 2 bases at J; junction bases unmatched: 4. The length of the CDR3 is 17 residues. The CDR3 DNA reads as TGCGCCAGCAGCTTGATACAGGGGGCGACTGGGGCCAACGTCCTGACTTTC. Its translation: CASSLIQGATGANVLTF.

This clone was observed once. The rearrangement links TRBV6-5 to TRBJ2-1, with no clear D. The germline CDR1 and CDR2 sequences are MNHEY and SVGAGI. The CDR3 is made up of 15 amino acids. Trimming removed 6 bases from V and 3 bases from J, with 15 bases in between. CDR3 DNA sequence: TGTGCCAGCAGCAGAGCGAACACGGGCTACAATGAGCAGTTCTTC. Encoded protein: CASSRANTGYNEQFF.

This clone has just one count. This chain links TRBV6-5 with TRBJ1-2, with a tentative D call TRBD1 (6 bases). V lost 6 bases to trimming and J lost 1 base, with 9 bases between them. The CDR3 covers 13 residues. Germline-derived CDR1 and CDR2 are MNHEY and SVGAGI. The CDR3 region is CASRSGVNYGYTF. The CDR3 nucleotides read TGTGCCAGCAGATCAGGGGTTAACTATGGCTACACCTTC.

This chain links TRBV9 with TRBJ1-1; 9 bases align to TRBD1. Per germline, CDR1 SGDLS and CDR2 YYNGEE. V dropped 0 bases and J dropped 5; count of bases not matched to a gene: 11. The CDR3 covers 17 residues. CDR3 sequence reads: CASSVATGGALGTEAFF. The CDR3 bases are TGTGCCAGCAGCGTAGCTACAGGGGGCGCATTGGGTACTGAAGCTTTCTTT.

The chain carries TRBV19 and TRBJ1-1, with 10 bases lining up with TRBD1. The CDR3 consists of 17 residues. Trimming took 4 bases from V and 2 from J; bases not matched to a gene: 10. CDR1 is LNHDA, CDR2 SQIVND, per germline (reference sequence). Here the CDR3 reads CASSTSGQGVNNTEAFF. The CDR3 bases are TGTGCCAGTAGTACCTCTGGACAGGGGGTTAATAACACTGAAGCTTTCTTT.

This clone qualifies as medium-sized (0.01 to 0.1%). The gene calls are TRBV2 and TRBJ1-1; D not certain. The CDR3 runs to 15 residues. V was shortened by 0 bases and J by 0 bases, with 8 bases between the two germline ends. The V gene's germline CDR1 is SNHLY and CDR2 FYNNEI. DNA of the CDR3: TGTGCCAGCAGTGAAGCGCTGGGAGTGAACACTGAAGCTTTCTTT. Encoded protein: CASSEALGVNTEAFF.

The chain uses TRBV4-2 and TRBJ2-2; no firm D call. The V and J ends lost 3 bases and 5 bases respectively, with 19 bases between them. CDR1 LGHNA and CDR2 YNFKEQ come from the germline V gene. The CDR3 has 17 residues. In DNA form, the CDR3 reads TGTGCCAGCAGCCAGACCGACTCCGGCTTGAGAACCGGGGAGCTGTTTTTT. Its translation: CASSQTDSGLRTGELFF.

CDR3 nucleotides: TGTGCCAGCAGTTTATCTCCCACGGGTTCCTACAATGAGCAGTTCTTC. Amino acids: CASSLSPTGSYNEQFF. The chain links TRBV27 to TRBJ2-1; unclear D gene. The CDR3 runs to 16 residues. Germline values: CDR1 MNHEY, CDR2 SMNVEV (reference sequence). V was clipped by 0 bases and J by 1 base, with 10 bases between them.

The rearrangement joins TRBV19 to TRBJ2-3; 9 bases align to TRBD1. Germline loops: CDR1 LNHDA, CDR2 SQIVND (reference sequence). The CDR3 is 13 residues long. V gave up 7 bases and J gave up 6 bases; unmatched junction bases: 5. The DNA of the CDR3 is TGTGCCAGTAAGGGACAGGGATCCGATACGCAGTATTTT. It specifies CASKGQGSDTQYF. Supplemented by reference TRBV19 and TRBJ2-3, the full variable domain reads DGGITQSPKYLFRKEGQNVTLSCEQNLNHDAMYWYRQDPGQGLRLIYYSQIVNDFQKGDIAEGYSVSREKKESFPLTVTSAQKNPTAFYLCASKGQGSDTQYFGPGTRLTVL.

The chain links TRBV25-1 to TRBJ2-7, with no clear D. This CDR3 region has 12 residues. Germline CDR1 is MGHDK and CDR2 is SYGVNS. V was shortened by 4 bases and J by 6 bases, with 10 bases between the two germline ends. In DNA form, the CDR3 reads TGTGCCAGCAGTGGCCTCCGGTCCGAGCAGTACTTC. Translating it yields CASSGLRSEQYF.

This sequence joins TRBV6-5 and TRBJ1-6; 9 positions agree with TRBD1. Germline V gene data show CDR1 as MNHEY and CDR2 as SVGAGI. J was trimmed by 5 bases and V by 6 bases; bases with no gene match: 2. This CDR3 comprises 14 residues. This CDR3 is CASSGQGNNSPLHF. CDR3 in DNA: TGTGCCAGCAGCGGACAGGGGAATAATTCACCCCTCCACTTT.

CDR3 coding DNA: TGCGCCAGCAGCTTGGAGATGAGCTCCTACGAGCAGTACTTC. Its protein product is CASSLEMSSYEQYF. The rearrangement uses TRBV5-1 and TRBJ2-7, with D uncertain. V was pared by 0 bases and J by 0 bases, with 7 bases between. Germline CDR1 reads SGHRS; CDR2 reads YFSETQ. The CDR3 totals 14 residues.

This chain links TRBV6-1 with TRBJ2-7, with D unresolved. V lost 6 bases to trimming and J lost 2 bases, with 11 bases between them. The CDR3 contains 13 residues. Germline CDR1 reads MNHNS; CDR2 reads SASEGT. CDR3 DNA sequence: TGTGCCAGCAGGCAACCACAGACCTACGAGCAGTACTTC. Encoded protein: CASRQPQTYEQYF.

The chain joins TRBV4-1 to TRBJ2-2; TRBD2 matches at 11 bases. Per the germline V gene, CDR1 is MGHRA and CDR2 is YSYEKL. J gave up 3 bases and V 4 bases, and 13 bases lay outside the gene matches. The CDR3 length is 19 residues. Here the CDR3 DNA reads TGCGCCAGCAGCCCCATCTCCGGTAGCGGGAGGGGGCACACCGGGGAGCTGTTTTTT. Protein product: CASSPISGSGRGHTGELFF.

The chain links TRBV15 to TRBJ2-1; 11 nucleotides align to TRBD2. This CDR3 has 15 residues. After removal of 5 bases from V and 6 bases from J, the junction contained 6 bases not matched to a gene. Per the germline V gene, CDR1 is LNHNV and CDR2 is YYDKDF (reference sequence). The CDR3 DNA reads TGTGCCACCAGCTTCACTAGCGGGGGCCCCAATGAGCAGTTCTTC. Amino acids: CATSFTSGGPNEQFF. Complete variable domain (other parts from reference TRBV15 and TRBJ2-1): DAMVIQNPRYQVTQFGKPVTLSCSQTLNHNVMYWYQQKSSQAPKLLFHYYDKDFNNEADTPDNFQSRRPNTSFCFLDIRSPGLGDTAMYLCATSFTSGGPNEQFFGPGTRLTVL.

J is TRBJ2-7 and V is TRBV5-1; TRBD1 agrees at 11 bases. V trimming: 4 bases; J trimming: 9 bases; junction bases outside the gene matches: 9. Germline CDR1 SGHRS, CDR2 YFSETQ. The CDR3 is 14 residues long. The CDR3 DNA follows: TGCGCCAGCAGCCCGGGACAGGGGGTTTTCGTGCAGTACTTC. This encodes CASSPGQGVFVQYF.

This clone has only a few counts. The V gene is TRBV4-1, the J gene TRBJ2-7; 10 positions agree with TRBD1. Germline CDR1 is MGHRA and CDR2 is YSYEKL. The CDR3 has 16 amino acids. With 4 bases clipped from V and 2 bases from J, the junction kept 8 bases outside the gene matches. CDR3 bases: TGCGCCAGCAGCCGCCCGGCCGGACAGGGGGCCTACGAGCAGTACTTC. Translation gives CASSRPAGQGAYEQYF.

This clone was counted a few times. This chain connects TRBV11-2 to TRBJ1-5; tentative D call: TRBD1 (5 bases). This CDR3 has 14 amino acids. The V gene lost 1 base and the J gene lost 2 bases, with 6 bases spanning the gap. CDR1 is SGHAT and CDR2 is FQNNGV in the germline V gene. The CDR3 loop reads CASSLGRGNQPQHF. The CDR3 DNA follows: TGTGCCAGCAGCTTAGGCAGGGGCAATCAGCCCCAGCATTTT.

CDR3 sequence reads: CASSVAGGLAGGSSYNEQFF. The CDR3 coding sequence is TGTGCCAGCAGCGTAGCTGGGGGACTAGCGGGAGGGAGCTCCTACAATGAGCAGTTCTTC. V is TRBV9 and J is TRBJ2-1; 16 positions match TRBD2. V gave up 0 bases and J gave up 0 bases; unmatched junction bases: 6. This CDR3 is 20 amino acids long. Per the germline V gene, CDR1 is SGDLS and CDR2 is YYNGEE.

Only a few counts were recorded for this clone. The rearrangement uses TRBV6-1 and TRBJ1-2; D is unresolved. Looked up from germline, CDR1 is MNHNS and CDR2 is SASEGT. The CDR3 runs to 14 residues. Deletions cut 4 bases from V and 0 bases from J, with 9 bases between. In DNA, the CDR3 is TGTGCCAGCAGTGTCGGGAGATCTAACTATGGCTACACCTTC. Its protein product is CASSVGRSNYGYTF.

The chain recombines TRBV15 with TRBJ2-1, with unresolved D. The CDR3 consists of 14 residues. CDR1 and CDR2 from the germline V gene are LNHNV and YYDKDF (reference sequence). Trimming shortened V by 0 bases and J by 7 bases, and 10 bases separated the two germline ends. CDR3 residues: CATSRDLNSNEQFF. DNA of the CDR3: TGTGCCACCAGCAGAGATCTAAACTCGAATGAGCAGTTCTTC.

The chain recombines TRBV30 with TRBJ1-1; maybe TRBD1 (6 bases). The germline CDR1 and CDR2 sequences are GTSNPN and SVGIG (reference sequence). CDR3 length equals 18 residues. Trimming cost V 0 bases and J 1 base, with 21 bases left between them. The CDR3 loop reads CAWSVLKDRPRWNTEAFF. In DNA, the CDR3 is TGTGCCTGGAGTGTACTTAAGGACAGACCACGTTGGAACACTGAAGCTTTCTTT.

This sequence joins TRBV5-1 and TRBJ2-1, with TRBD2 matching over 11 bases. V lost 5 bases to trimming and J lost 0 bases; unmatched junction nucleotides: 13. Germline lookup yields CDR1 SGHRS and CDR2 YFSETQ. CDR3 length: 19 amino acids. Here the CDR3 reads CASSLTTTSGISSYNEQFF. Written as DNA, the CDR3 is TGCGCCAGCAGTCTTACAACGACTAGCGGGATTAGCTCCTACAATGAGCAGTTCTTC. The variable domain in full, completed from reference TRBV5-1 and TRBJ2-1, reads KAGVTQTPRYLIKTRGQQVTLSCSPISGHRSVSWYQQTPGQGLQFLFEYFSETQRNKGNFPGRFSGRQFSNSRSEMNVSTLELGDSALYLCASSLTTTSGISSYNEQFFGPGTRLTVL.

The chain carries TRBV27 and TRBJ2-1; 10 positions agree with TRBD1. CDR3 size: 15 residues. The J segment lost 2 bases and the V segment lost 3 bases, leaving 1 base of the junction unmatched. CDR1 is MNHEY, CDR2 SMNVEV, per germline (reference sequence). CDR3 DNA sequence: TGTGCCAGCAGTTTGGGACAGGGGCCCTACAATGAGCAGTTCTTC. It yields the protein CASSLGQGPYNEQFF.